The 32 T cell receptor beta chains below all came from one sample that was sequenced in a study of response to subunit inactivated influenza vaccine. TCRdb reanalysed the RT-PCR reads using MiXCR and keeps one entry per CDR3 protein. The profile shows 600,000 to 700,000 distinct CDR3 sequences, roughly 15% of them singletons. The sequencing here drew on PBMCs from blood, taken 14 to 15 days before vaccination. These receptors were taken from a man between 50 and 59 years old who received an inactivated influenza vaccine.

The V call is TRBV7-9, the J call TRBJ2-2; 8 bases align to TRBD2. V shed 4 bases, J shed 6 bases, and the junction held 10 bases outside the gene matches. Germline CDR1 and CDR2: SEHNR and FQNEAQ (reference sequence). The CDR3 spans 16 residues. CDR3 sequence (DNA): TGTGCCAGCAGCTGGACCGGGACTAGAGGGTCCGGGGAGCTGTTTTTT. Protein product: CASSWTGTRGSGELFF. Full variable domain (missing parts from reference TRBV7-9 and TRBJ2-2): DTGVSQNPRHKITKRGQNVTFRCDPISEHNRLYWYRQTLGQGPEFLTYFQNEAQLEKSRLLSDRFSAERPKGSFSTLEIQRTEQGDSAMYLCASSWTGTRGSGELFFGEGSRLTVL.

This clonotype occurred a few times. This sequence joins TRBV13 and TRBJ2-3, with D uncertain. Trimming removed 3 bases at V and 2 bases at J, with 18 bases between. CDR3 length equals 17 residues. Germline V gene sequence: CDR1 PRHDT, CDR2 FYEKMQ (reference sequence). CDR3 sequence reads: CASSFLLQHCPTDTQYF. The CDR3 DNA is TGTGCCAGCAGCTTTCTACTCCAACATTGCCCCACAGATACGCAGTATTTT.

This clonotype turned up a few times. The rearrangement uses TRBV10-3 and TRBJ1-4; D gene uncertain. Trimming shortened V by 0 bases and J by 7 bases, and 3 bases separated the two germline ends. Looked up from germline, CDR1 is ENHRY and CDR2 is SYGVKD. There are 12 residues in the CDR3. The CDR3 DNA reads TGTGCCATCAGTGAGTCGAGTGAAAAACTGTTTTTT. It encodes CAISESSEKLFF.

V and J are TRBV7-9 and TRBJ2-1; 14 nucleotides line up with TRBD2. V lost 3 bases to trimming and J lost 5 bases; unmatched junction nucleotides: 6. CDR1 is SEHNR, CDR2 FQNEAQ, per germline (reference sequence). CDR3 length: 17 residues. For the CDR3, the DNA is TGTGCCAGCAGCTTCGGGACTAGCGGGAGAAATGACAATGAGCAGTTCTTC. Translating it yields CASSFGTSGRNDNEQFF.

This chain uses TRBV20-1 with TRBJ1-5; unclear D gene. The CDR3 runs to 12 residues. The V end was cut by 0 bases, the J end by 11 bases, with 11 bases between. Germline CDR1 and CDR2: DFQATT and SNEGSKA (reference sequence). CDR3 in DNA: TGCAGTGCTAGAGAGTTTGAGAGGACCCAGCATTTT. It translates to CSAREFERTQHF.

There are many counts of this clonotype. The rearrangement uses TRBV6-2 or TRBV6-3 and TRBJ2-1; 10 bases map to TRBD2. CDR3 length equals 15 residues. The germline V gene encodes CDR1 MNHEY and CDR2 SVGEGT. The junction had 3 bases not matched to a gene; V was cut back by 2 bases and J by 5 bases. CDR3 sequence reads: CASSYGTSAHNEQFF. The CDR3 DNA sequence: TGTGCCAGCAGTTACGGGACTAGCGCGCACAATGAGCAGTTCTTC.

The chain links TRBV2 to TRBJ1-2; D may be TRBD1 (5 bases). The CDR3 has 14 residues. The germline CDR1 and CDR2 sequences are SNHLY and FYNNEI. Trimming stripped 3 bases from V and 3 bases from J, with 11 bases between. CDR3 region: CASSDQTDYYGYTF. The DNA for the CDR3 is TGTGCCAGCAGTGACCAGACAGACTACTATGGCTACACCTTC.

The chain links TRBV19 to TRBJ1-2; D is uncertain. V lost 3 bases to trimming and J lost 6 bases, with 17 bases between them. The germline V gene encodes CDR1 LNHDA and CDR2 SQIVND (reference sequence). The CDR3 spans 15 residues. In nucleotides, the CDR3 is TGTGCCAGTAGTATCCGCCTTCGGGGTTTAGATGGCTACACCTTC. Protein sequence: CASSIRLRGLDGYTF.

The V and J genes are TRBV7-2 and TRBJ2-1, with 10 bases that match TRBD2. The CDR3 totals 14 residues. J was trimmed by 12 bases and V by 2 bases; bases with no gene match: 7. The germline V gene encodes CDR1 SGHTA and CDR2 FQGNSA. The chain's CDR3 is CASSLLAGGLGQFF. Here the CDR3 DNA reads TGTGCCAGCAGCTTATTAGCGGGAGGATTAGGGCAGTTCTTC.

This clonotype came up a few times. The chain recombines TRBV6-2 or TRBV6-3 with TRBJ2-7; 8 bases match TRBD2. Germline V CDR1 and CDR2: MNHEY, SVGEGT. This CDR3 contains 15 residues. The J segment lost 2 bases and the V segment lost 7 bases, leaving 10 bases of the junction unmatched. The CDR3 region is CASTAEAGVPYEQYF. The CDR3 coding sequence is TGTGCCAGCACTGCCGAAGCGGGAGTACCCTACGAGCAGTACTTC.

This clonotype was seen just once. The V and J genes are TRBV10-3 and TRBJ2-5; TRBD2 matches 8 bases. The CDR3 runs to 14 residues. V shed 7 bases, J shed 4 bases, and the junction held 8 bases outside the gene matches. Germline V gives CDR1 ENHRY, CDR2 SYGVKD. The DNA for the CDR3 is TGTGCCATCAAAAGCGGGGGCCCGGGAGAGACCCAGTACTTC. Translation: CAIKSGGPGETQYF.

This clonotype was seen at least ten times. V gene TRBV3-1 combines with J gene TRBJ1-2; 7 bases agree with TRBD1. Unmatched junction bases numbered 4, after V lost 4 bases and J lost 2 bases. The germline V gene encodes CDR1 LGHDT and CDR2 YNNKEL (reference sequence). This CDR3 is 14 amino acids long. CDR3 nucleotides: TGTGCCAGCAGCCCCGTACAGGGGAACTATGGCTACACCTTC. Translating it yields CASSPVQGNYGYTF.

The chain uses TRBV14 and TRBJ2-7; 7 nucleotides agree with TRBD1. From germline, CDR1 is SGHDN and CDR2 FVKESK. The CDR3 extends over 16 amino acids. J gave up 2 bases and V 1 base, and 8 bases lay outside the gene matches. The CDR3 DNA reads TGTGCCAGCAGCCAAGTTCGAGGGGACAGTGCCTACGAGCAGTACTTC. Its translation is CASSQVRGDSAYEQYF.

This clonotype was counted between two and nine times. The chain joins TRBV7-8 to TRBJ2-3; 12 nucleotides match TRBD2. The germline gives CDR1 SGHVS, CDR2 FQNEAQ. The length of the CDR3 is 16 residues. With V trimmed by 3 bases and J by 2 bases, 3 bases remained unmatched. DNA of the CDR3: TGTGCCAGCAGCTTCCTAGCGGGAGGGCCCACAGATACGCAGTATTTT. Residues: CASSFLAGGPTDTQYF.

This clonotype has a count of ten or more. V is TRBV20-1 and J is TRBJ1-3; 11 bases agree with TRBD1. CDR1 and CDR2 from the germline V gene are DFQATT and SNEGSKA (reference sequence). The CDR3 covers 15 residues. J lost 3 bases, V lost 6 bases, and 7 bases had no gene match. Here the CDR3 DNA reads TGCAGTGCCCGCCGGGACAGGGGGAATGGAAACACCATATATTTT. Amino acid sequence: CSARRDRGNGNTIYF.

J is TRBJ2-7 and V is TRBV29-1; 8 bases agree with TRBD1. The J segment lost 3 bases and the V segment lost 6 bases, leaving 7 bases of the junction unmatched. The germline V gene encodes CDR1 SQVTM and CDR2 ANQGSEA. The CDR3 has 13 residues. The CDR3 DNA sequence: TGCAGCGTCGACGCCGACAGGGGCTACGAGCAGTACTTC. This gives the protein CSVDADRGYEQYF.

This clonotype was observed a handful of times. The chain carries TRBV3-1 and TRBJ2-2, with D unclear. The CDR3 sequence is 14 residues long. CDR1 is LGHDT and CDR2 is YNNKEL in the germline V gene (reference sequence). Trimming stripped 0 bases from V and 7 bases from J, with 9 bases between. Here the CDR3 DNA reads TGTGCCAGCAGCCAAGATCGGTTCATCGGGGAGCTGTTTTTT. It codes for CASSQDRFIGELFF.

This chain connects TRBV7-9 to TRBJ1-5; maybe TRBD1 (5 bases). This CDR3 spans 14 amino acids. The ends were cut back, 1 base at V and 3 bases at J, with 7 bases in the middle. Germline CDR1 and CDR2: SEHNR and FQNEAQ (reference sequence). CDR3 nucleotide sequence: TGTGCCAGCAGCTTAGGCAGGGTCAATCAGCCCCAGCATTTT. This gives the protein CASSLGRVNQPQHF.

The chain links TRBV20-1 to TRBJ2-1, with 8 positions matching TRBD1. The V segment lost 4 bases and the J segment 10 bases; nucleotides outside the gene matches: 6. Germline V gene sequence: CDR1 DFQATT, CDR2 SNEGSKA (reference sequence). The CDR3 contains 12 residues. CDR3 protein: CSAIDRGGEQFF. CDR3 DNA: TGCAGTGCTATTGACAGGGGCGGCGAGCAGTTCTTC.

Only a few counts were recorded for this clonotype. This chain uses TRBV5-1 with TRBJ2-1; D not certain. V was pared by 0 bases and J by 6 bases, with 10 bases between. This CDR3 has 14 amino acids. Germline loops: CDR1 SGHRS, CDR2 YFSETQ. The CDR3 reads CASSLGTLVNEQFF. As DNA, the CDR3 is TGCGCCAGCAGCTTGGGTACATTAGTCAATGAGCAGTTCTTC.

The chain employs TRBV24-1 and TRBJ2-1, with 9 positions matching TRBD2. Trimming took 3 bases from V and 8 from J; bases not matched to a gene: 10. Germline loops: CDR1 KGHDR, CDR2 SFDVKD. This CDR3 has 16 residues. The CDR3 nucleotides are TGTGCCACCAGTGATCCAGGGCGGGAGGGCCGGGATGAGCAGTTCTTC. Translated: CATSDPGREGRDEQFF.

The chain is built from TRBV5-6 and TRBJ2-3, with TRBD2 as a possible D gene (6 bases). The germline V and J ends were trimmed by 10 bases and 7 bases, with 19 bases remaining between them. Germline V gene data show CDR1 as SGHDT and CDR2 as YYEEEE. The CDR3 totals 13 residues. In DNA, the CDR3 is TGTGCCTCCCCGGCGTGCTGCGGGAATACGCAGTATTTT. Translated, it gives CASPACCGNTQYF.

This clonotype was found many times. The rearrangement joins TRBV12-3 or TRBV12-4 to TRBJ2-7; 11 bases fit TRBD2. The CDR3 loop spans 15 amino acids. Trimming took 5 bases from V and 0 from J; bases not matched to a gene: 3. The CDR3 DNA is TGTGCCAGCAGTATGACTAGCGGGATCTCCTACGAGCAGTACTTC. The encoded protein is CASSMTSGISYEQYF.

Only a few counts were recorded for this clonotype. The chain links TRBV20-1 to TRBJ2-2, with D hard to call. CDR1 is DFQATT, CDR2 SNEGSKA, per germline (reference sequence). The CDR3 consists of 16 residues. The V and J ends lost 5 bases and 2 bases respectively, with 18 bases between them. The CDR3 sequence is CSASRIGGDNTGELFF. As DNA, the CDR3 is TGCAGTGCTTCCAGGATTGGTGGGGATAACACCGGGGAGCTGTTTTTT.

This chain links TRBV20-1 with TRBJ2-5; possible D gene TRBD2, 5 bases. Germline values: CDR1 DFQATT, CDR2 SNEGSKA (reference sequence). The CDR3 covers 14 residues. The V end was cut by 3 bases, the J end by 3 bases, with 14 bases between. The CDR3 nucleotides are TGCAGTGCTAGGGATCCGCCTAGCAAAGAGACCCAGTACTTC. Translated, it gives CSARDPPSKETQYF.

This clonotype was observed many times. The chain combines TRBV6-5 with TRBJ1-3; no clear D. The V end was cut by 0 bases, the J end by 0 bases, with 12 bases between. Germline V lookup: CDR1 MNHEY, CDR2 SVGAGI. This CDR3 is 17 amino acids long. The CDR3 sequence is CASSYSTPGNSGNTIYF. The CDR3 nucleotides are TGTGCCAGCAGTTACTCAACGCCAGGCAACTCTGGAAACACCATATATTTT.

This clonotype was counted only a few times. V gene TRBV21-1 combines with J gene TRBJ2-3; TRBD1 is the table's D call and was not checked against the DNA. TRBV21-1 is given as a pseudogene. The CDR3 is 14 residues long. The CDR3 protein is CATHWGGSTDTQYF. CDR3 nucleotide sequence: TGTGCCACTCACTGGGGGGGGAGCACAGATACGCAGTATTTT.

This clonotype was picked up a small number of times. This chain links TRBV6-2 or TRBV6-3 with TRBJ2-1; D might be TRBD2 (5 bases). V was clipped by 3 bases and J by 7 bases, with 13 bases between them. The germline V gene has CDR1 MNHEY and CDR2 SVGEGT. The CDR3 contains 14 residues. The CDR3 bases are TGTGCCAGCAGTTATAACAATCTAGCTAATGAGCAGTTCTTC. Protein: CASSYNNLANEQFF.

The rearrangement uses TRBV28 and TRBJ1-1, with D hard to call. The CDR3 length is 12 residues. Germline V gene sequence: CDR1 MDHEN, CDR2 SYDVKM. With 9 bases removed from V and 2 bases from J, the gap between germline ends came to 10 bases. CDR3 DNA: TGTGCCAGTAGAGAGCTTAACACTGAAGCTTTCTTT. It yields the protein CASRELNTEAFF.

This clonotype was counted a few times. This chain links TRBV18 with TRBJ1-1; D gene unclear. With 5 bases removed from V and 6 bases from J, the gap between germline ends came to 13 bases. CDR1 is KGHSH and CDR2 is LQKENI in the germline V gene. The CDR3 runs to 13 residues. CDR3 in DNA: TGTGCCAGCTCAAATCCCGACATGCCTGAAGCTTTCTTT. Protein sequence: CASSNPDMPEAFF.

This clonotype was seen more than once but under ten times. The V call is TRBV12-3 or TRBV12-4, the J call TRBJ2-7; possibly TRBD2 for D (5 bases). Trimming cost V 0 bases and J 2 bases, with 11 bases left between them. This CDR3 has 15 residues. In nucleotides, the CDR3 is TGTGCCAGCAGTTTAGCGGGAGAGACCGCCTACGAGCAGTACTTC. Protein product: CASSLAGETAYEQYF.

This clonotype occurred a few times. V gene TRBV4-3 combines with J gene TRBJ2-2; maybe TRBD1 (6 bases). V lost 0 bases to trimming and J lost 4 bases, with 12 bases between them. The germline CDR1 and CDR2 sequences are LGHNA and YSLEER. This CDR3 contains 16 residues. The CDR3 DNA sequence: TGCGCCAGCAGCCAAGAGGGCAGGGGACCCACCGGGGAGCTGTTTTTT. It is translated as CASSQEGRGPTGELFF.